The 26 T cell receptor beta chains below come from one sample, sequenced in a study of cytomegalovirus exposure and HLA in healthy donors. Amplification used 60 Vbeta primers and 13 Jbeta primers. The method was immunoSEQ multiplex PCR; TCRdb's version includes in-frame clones alone and lacks a portion of them. The repertoire holds over 120,000 clones, with about 80% as singletons. The sample comprised PBMCs. These receptors came from a man in his forties or fifties in good health and CMV-seronegative.

This chain joins TRBV25-1 and TRBJ1-1, with 8 bases lining up with TRBD1. The CDR3 is made up of 15 amino acids. CDR1 and CDR2 (germline): MGHDK, SYGVNS. V was clipped by 6 bases and J by 0 bases; unmatched bases: 6. CDR3 protein: CASSGQGGMNTEAFF. The CDR3 coding sequence is TGTGCCAGCAGCGGACAGGGTGGGATGAACACTGAAGCTTTCTTT.

This clone came up once. This chain links TRBV4-3 with TRBJ1-2; D is unclear. V was pared by 4 bases and J by 0 bases, with 9 bases between. This CDR3 has 14 amino acids. CDR1 and CDR2 from the germline V gene are LGHNA and YSLEER. CDR3 protein: CASSPAEANYGYTF. CDR3 bases: TGCGCCAGCAGCCCGGCAGAGGCTAACTATGGCTACACCTTC.

V gene TRBV7-9 combines with J gene TRBJ2-5, with 10 nucleotides matching TRBD2. The germline gives CDR1 SEHNR, CDR2 FQNEAQ (reference sequence). The CDR3 runs 16 residues. V lost 3 bases, J lost 3 bases, and 7 bases stayed unmatched. The DNA for the CDR3 is TGTGCCAGCAGCTTTCTAGCGGGGGCGTACGAAGAGACCCAGTACTTC. Translating it yields CASSFLAGAYEETQYF.

V usage is TRBV19 and J usage is TRBJ2-2; tentative D call: TRBD1 (6 bases). Looked up from germline, CDR1 is LNHDA and CDR2 is SQIVND (reference sequence). V was shortened by 10 bases and J by 0 bases, with 15 bases between the two germline ends. The CDR3 has 15 residues. For the CDR3, the DNA is TGTGCCACCCCACAGGGAGTTACGAACACCGGGGAGCTGTTTTTT. It is translated as CATPQGVTNTGELFF. The complete variable domain, with remaining parts taken from reference TRBV19 and TRBJ2-2, reads DGGITQSPKYLFRKEGQNVTLSCEQNLNHDAMYWYRQDPGQGLRLIYYSQIVNDFQKGDIAEGYSVSREKKESFPLTVTSAQKNPTAFYLCATPQGVTNTGELFFGEGSRLTVL.

This clone was observed a few times. The chain joins TRBV6-5 to TRBJ1-1; TRBD1 agrees at 9 bases. Germline V gene lookup returns CDR1 MNHEY and CDR2 SVGAGI. The CDR3 consists of 14 residues. V lost 5 bases to trimming and J lost 5 bases; unmatched junction nucleotides: 6. The CDR3 protein is CASSLTGGGTEAFF. Here the CDR3 DNA reads TGTGCCAGCAGTCTGACAGGGGGTGGGACTGAAGCTTTCTTT.

This clone is a singleton in its sample. The chain carries TRBV9 and TRBJ1-3; D not resolved. The CDR3 contains 15 residues. V was pared by 0 bases and J by 0 bases, with 7 bases between. The germline V gene encodes CDR1 SGDLS and CDR2 YYNGEE. The CDR3 DNA is TGTGCCAGCAGCGTAGACGAGGTCTCTGGAAACACCATATATTTT. It yields the protein CASSVDEVSGNTIYF.

The chain joins TRBV15 to TRBJ2-6, with 7 bases identical to TRBD1. Germline CDR1 is LNHNV and CDR2 is YYDKDF (reference sequence). J lost 1 base, V lost 5 bases, and 8 bases had no gene match. The CDR3 extends over 17 amino acids. CDR3 DNA sequence: TGTGCCACCAGCGGGTGGGGCAGGGGGTCTGGGGCCAACGTCCTGACTTTC. This encodes CATSGWGRGSGANVLTF.

This sequence joins TRBV5-4 and TRBJ2-1; 10 bases agree with TRBD2. CDR3 size: 17 residues. Germline V lookup: CDR1 SGHNT, CDR2 YYREEE (reference sequence). V was clipped by 5 bases and J by 3 bases; unmatched bases: 11. CDR3 amino acids: CASRIAGGPLGYNEQFF. The CDR3 nucleotides read TGTGCCAGCAGAATAGCGGGGGGTCCGTTGGGCTACAATGAGCAGTTCTTC.

The V gene is TRBV5-1, the J gene TRBJ1-6; 8 bases align to TRBD1. Germline V CDR1 and CDR2: SGHRS, YFSETQ. The trim removed 4 bases at V and 7 bases at J, leaving 4 bases unmatched. The CDR3 consists of 14 residues. The CDR3, as DNA: TGCGCCAGCAGCCCCCAGGGGGCAAATTCACCCCTCCACTTT. The encoded protein is CASSPQGANSPLHF.

The chain has TRBV6-4 and TRBJ2-3; 10 positions agree with TRBD1. V shed 10 bases, J shed 6 bases, and the junction held 7 bases outside the gene matches. Per the germline V gene, CDR1 is MRHNA and CDR2 is SNTAGT. The CDR3 covers 13 residues. The CDR3 spells CATRQGAADTQYF. Here the CDR3 DNA reads TGTGCCACCAGACAGGGGGCTGCGGATACGCAGTATTTT.

This chain joins TRBV7-9 and TRBJ2-7; 9 nucleotides align to TRBD1. CDR1 is SEHNR and CDR2 is FQNEAQ in the germline V gene (reference sequence). J gave up 3 bases and V 4 bases, and 10 bases lay outside the gene matches. This CDR3 contains 16 residues. The CDR3 bases are TGTGCCAGCAGCTCAAGGACAGGGGCCAATAGCTACGAGCAGTACTTC. It codes for CASSSRTGANSYEQYF.

This clone turned up a few times. CDR3 sequence: CASSETSANQPQHF. CDR3 nucleotide sequence: TGTGCCAGCAGTGAAACGTCAGCGAATCAGCCCCAGCATTTT. The chain carries TRBV6-1 and TRBJ1-5, with D unresolved. The CDR3 spans 14 residues. Deletions cut 2 bases from V and 4 bases from J, with 9 bases between. Germline-derived CDR1 and CDR2 are MNHNS and SASEGT.

This clone was counted between two and nine times. The V gene is TRBV6-6, the J gene TRBJ1-6, with 8 bases identical to TRBD1. V shed 5 bases, J shed 8 bases, and the junction held 11 bases outside the gene matches. CDR3 length: 16 residues. CDR1 is MNHNY and CDR2 is SVGAGI in the germline V gene (reference sequence). CDR3 in amino acids: CASSQQPDRVDSPLHF. The CDR3 DNA reads as TGTGCCAGCAGTCAACAACCGGACAGGGTTGATTCACCCCTCCACTTT.

The V call is TRBV11-1, the J call TRBJ2-3, with 10 bases lining up with TRBD1. Looked up from germline, CDR1 is SGHAT and CDR2 is FQDESV (reference sequence). This CDR3 comprises 16 residues. V gave up 2 bases and J gave up 5 bases; unmatched junction bases: 7. CDR3 protein: CASSLIGQGVGDTQYF. CDR3 in DNA: TGTGCCAGCAGCTTAATTGGACAGGGGGTTGGAGATACGCAGTATTTT. The full variable domain, in which reference TRBV11-1 and TRBJ2-3 provide the parts outside the CDR3, is EAEVAQSPRYKITEKSQAVAFWCDPISGHATLYWYRQILGQGPELLVQFQDESVVDDSQLPKDRFSAERLKGVDSTLKIQPAELGDSAMYLCASSLIGQGVGDTQYFGPGTRLTVL.

V is TRBV14 and J is TRBJ2-6, with D hard to call. This CDR3 has 15 residues. Germline CDR1 SGHDN, CDR2 FVKESK. The V end was cut by 8 bases, the J end by 2 bases, with 13 bases between. The CDR3 region has the DNA TGTGCCAGCGGTCTAGTCTCAACTGGGGCCAACGTCCTGACTTTC. This translates into CASGLVSTGANVLTF.

This clone was found once. This sequence joins TRBV29-1 and TRBJ1-1; no definite D call. Trimming cost V 8 bases and J 5 bases, with 12 bases left between them. In germline, CDR1 is SQVTM, CDR2 ANQGSEA. The CDR3 totals 11 residues. CDR3 sequence reads: CSSGSGTEAFF. In DNA form, the CDR3 reads TGCAGCTCCGGGAGTGGGACTGAAGCTTTCTTT.

V and J are TRBV14 and TRBJ1-4; no clear D. The CDR3 extends over 16 amino acids. The V gene's germline CDR1 is SGHDN and CDR2 FVKESK. Trimming cost V 5 bases and J 2 bases, with 15 bases left between them. The CDR3 spells CASSETWGVTNEKLFF. CDR3 nucleotides: TGTGCCAGCAGCGAAACTTGGGGAGTTACTAATGAAAAACTGTTTTTT. Full variable domain (rest looked up from reference TRBV14 and TRBJ1-4): EAGVTQFPSHSVIEKGQTVTLRCDPISGHDNLYWYRRVMGKEIKFLLHFVKESKQDESGMPNNRFLAERTGGTYSTLKVQPAELEDSGVYFCASSETWGVTNEKLFFGSGTQLSVL.

The rearrangement links TRBV19 to TRBJ1-2, with 7 nucleotides matching TRBD1. The V and J ends lost 4 bases and 2 bases, in that order; junction bases with no gene match: 7. Germline V CDR1 and CDR2: LNHDA, SQIVND (reference sequence). The CDR3 consists of 15 residues. The chain's CDR3 is CASSTQLQGNYGYTF. The CDR3 DNA reads TGTGCCAGTAGTACCCAATTACAGGGGAACTATGGCTACACCTTC.

This clone was seen just once. J is TRBJ2-3 and V is TRBV29-1; 10 positions match TRBD2. With V trimmed by 6 bases and J by 1 base, 7 bases remained unmatched. Germline V CDR1 and CDR2: SQVTM, ANQGSEA. The CDR3 is made up of 15 amino acids. The chain's CDR3 is CSVNVAGGRTDTQYF. CDR3 DNA: TGCAGCGTAAACGTAGCGGGGGGCCGCACAGATACGCAGTATTTT.

The CDR3 nucleotides are TGTGCCAGCAGCTGGGTAACAGGGGGCCCCCAAGAGACCCAGTACTTC. Amino acids: CASSWVTGGPQETQYF. This rearrangement joins TRBV11-2 to TRBJ2-5, with 9 bases lining up with TRBD1. The CDR3 runs 16 residues. Losses at the gene ends were 4 bases for V and 1 base for J; bases not matched to a gene: 7. Germline CDR1 is SGHAT and CDR2 is FQNNGV.

The chain carries TRBV7-2 and TRBJ1-2; 7 bases align to TRBD1. From germline, CDR1 is SGHTA and CDR2 FQGNSA. Trimming at V came to 5 bases and at J to 4 bases, leaving 7 bases not matched to a gene. There are 14 residues in the CDR3. The CDR3 DNA reads TGTGCCAGCAGCGACCGGGACAGACTCTATGGCTACACCTTC. Its translation is CASSDRDRLYGYTF.

This clone was picked up a small number of times. The CDR3 DNA sequence: TGTGCCAGCCGTCCGGACAGGGTCTACGAGCAGTACTTC. Amino acid sequence: CASRPDRVYEQYF. The V call is TRBV18, the J call TRBJ2-5; 8 bases line up with TRBD1. The J call is doubtful: the DNA matches TRBJ2-7 better. The CDR3 covers 13 residues. Germline V lookup: CDR1 KGHSH, CDR2 LQKENI.

This clone was detected a few times. This chain joins TRBV5-6 and TRBJ2-3; 9 bases match TRBD1. After removal of 5 bases from V and 6 bases from J, the junction contained 4 bases not matched to a gene. Per the germline V gene, CDR1 is SGHDT and CDR2 is YYEEEE. The CDR3 is 13 residues long. CDR3 sequence (DNA): TGTGCCAGCAGTTGGGACAGGGTTGATACGCAGTATTTT. Protein: CASSWDRVDTQYF.

This chain connects TRBV4-1 to TRBJ1-2; D not resolved. This CDR3 spans 14 amino acids. Trimming took 1 base from V and 2 from J, leaving 8 bases between them. CDR1 is MGHRA, CDR2 YSYEKL, per germline. DNA of the CDR3: TGCGCCAGCAGCCAAGGGCAGGCCAACTATGGCTACACCTTC. It yields the protein CASSQGQANYGYTF.

V usage is TRBV7-2 and J usage is TRBJ2-3; TRBD1 matches 9 bases. This CDR3 region has 12 residues. Germline trimming cut 3 bases from V and 15 bases from J; bases unmatched to any gene: 7. CDR1 and CDR2 (germline): SGHTA, FQGNSA. CDR3 residues: CASSFRQGEGYF. CDR3 DNA: TGTGCCAGCAGCTTCCGACAGGGGGAAGGTTATTTT.

The chain carries TRBV14 and TRBJ2-1; D perhaps matches TRBD1 (5 bases). The CDR3 runs 12 residues. V was trimmed by 0 bases and J by 15 bases, leaving 12 bases between them. CDR1 is SGHDN, CDR2 FVKESK, per germline. CDR3 sequence reads: CASSQESRAVFF. The CDR3 DNA reads as TGTGCCAGCAGCCAAGAATCCAGGGCGGTGTTCTTC. The variable domain in full, completed from reference TRBV14 and TRBJ2-1, reads EAGVTQFPSHSVIEKGQTVTLRCDPISGHDNLYWYRRVMGKEIKFLLHFVKESKQDESGMPNNRFLAERTGGTYSTLKVQPAELEDSGVYFCASSQESRAVFFGPGTRLTVL.